The 31 T cell receptor beta chains below come from one sample, sequenced in a study of cytomegalovirus exposure and HLA in healthy donors. Vbeta (60) and Jbeta (13) primers were used in the PCR. The assay was immunoSEQ multiplex PCR, and TCRdb's table has in-frame clones only and misses some. The sample holds roughly 77,000 clones. The sample comprised PBMCs. These TCRs come from a man aged 25 to 40 in good health and CMV-seronegative.

The chain links TRBV5-1 to TRBJ1-1, with 9 bases that match TRBD1. This CDR3 has 15 amino acids. The germline gives CDR1 SGHRS, CDR2 YFSETQ. V trimming: 3 bases; J trimming: 1 base; junction bases outside the gene matches: 4. In nucleotides, the CDR3 is TGCGCCAGCAGCTCCGGGACAGGGAGGAACACTGAAGCTTTCTTT. Protein product: CASSSGTGRNTEAFF.

The chain has TRBV7-2 and TRBJ2-2, with no clear D. The CDR3 is 13 residues long. V lost 5 bases and J lost 5, with 9 bases in between. Germline loops: CDR1 SGHTA, CDR2 FQGNSA. The CDR3 spells CASSPSRTGELFF. The CDR3 DNA sequence: TGTGCCAGCAGCCCGTCACGGACCGGGGAGCTGTTTTTT.

The V gene is TRBV2, the J gene TRBJ1-1, with D perhaps TRBD1 (5 bases). The V and J ends lost 7 bases and 6 bases respectively, with 12 bases between them. CDR1 is SNHLY, CDR2 FYNNEI, per germline. The CDR3 consists of 12 residues. The CDR3 reads CASILDSAEAFF. The CDR3 coding sequence is TGTGCCAGCATACTTGACAGCGCTGAAGCTTTCTTT.

The chain links TRBV5-1 to TRBJ2-7; tentatively, D is TRBD2 (5 bases). V was shortened by 1 base and J by 3 bases, with 8 bases between the two germline ends. The CDR3 has 13 amino acids. Germline CDR1 and CDR2: SGHRS and YFSETQ. In nucleotides, the CDR3 is TGCGCCAGCAGCTTGCCAACTAGCTACGAGCAGTACTTC. It codes for CASSLPTSYEQYF.

The chain recombines TRBV6-5 with TRBJ1-4; 11 nucleotides line up with TRBD1. The germline gives CDR1 MNHEY, CDR2 SVGAGI. CDR3 length: 16 residues. Trimming at V came to 4 bases and at J to 2 bases, leaving 3 bases not matched to a gene. CDR3 region: CASSSGQGATNEKLFF. In DNA, the CDR3 is TGTGCCAGCAGTTCCGGACAGGGGGCGACTAATGAAAAACTGTTTTTT.

V usage is TRBV5-1 and J usage is TRBJ2-5; TRBD2 aligns across 10 bases. The germline V gene has CDR1 SGHRS and CDR2 YFSETQ. The CDR3 runs to 14 residues. J gave up 2 bases and V 6 bases, and 4 bases lay outside the gene matches. The DNA of the CDR3 is TGCGCCAGCACCCAACTAGCGGGGCAAGAGACCCAGTACTTC. Residues: CASTQLAGQETQYF.

This chain connects TRBV7-3 to TRBJ2-3, with D tentatively TRBD2 (6 bases). The germline V and J ends were trimmed by 1 base and 6 bases, with 11 bases remaining between them. The CDR3 runs to 14 residues. Germline V gene data show CDR1 as SGHTA and CDR2 as FQGTGA. CDR3 sequence (DNA): TGTGCCAGCAGCTTAAGATGGGGGGACGATACGCAGTATTTT. This translates into CASSLRWGDDTQYF.

The V and J genes are TRBV6-1 and TRBJ2-7, with TRBD2 matching over 12 bases. V was clipped by 3 bases and J by 3 bases; unmatched bases: 9. Germline values: CDR1 MNHNS, CDR2 SASEGT. The CDR3 consists of 17 residues. In DNA, the CDR3 is TGTGCCAGCAGTGACTATTTACGGACTAGCGGGAACTACGAGCAGTACTTC. This gives the protein CASSDYLRTSGNYEQYF.

The genes are TRBV28 and TRBJ1-5; unclear D gene. Trimming removed 4 bases from V and 3 bases from J, with 13 bases in between. This CDR3 is built from 15 residues. CDR1 is MDHEN, CDR2 SYDVKM, per germline. For the CDR3, the DNA is TGTGCCAGCAGTTCACGACACACTGACAATCAGCCCCAGCATTTT. Residues: CASSSRHTDNQPQHF. The full variable domain, its missing parts supplied by reference TRBV28 and TRBJ1-5, is DVKVTQSSRYLVKRTGEKVFLECVQDMDHENMFWYRQDPGLGLRLIYFSYDVKMKEKGDIPEGYSVSREKKERFSLILESASTNQTSMYLCASSSRHTDNQPQHFGDGTRLSIL.

The V call is TRBV15, the J call TRBJ2-1; 10 bases match TRBD2. The CDR3 spans 20 residues. V lost 1 base and J lost 5; bases outside the gene matches: 17. Germline values: CDR1 LNHNV, CDR2 YYDKDF (reference sequence). As DNA, the CDR3 is TGTGCCACCAGCAGAGTAGGAGGGACTAGCGAGAGTTGGAGCGACAATGAGCAGTTCTTC. Translated, it gives CATSRVGGTSESWSDNEQFF.

The chain couples TRBV10-3 to TRBJ2-7; D might be TRBD2 (6 bases). Germline V lookup: CDR1 ENHRY, CDR2 SYGVKD. V was cut by 5 bases and J by 3 bases, with 17 bases left in between. This CDR3 is built from 15 residues. The CDR3 nucleotides read TGTGCCATCAGTTCTCAGAGGGAGGCTTTCTACGAGCAGTACTTC. This gives the protein CAISSQREAFYEQYF.

The chain has TRBV5-1 and TRBJ2-5, with TRBD2 identical over 7 bases. Trimming removed 4 bases from V and 2 bases from J; junction bases left unmatched: 8. The CDR3 length is 15 residues. Germline CDR1 and CDR2: SGHRS and YFSETQ. CDR3 region: CASSAWGGLQETQYF. The CDR3 DNA sequence: TGCGCCAGCAGCGCTTGGGGAGGGCTACAAGAGACCCAGTACTTC.

This chain connects TRBV18 to TRBJ1-4; 8 nucleotides match TRBD1. There are 13 residues in the CDR3. Germline CDR1 reads KGHSH; CDR2 reads LQKENI. J lost 8 bases, V lost 9 bases, and 8 bases had no gene match. The CDR3 bases are TGTGCCAGTTCGTCGACAGGGGAGGAAAAACTGTTTTTT. This codes for CASSSTGEEKLFF. The entire variable domain, with the rest obtained from reference TRBV18 and TRBJ1-4, is as follows: NAGVMQNPRHLVRRRGQEARLRCSPMKGHSHVYWYRQLPEEGLKFMVYLQKENIIDESGMPKERFSAEFPKEGPSILRIQQVVRGDSAAYFCASSSTGEEKLFFGSGTQLSVL.

The genes are TRBV30 and TRBJ1-1; no definite D call. V lost 5 bases and J 1 base, leaving 8 bases between the germline ends. The CDR3 spans 12 residues. The germline CDR1 and CDR2 sequences are GTSNPN and SVGIG (reference sequence). The CDR3 is CAWGRGNTEAFF. The CDR3 nucleotides are TGTGCCTGGGGCCGGGGGAACACTGAAGCTTTCTTT. Variable domain in full (rest from reference TRBV30 and TRBJ1-1): SQTIHQWPATLVQPVGSPLSLECTVEGTSNPNLYWYRQAAGRGLQLLFYSVGIGQISSEVPQNLSASRPQDRQFILSSKKLLLSDSGFYLCAWGRGNTEAFFGQGTRLTVV.

The gene calls are TRBV7-3 and TRBJ1-1, with D possibly matching TRBD1 (5 bases). The CDR3 sequence is 14 residues long. The germline CDR1 and CDR2 sequences are SGHTA and FQGTGA. V was shortened by 1 base and J by 1 base, with 7 bases between the two germline ends. The CDR3 DNA follows: TGTGCCAGCAGCTTAAGCAGGGCGAACACTGAAGCTTTCTTT. Residues: CASSLSRANTEAFF. The full variable domain, in which reference TRBV7-3 and TRBJ1-1 provide the parts outside the CDR3, is GAGVSQTPSNKVTEKGKYVELRCDPISGHTALYWYRQSLGQGPEFLIYFQGTGAADDSGLPNDRFFAVRPEGSVSTLKIQRTERGDSAVYLCASSLSRANTEAFFGQGTRLTVV.

This chain uses TRBV23-1 with TRBJ1-6; possible D gene TRBD1, 5 bases. TRBV23-1 is classed as an ORF, of uncertain function. V was shortened by 1 base and J by 5 bases, with 9 bases between the two germline ends. The CDR3 is made up of 15 amino acids. The CDR3 coding sequence is TGCGCCAGCAGTCAATGCGGGGGTGATAATTCACCCCTCCACTTT. Its translation: CASSQCGGDNSPLHF.

The chain couples TRBV19 to TRBJ2-3; 10 bases map to TRBD2. Per the germline V gene, CDR1 is LNHDA and CDR2 is SQIVND (reference sequence). This CDR3 has 16 residues. J lost 4 bases, V lost 3 bases, and 7 bases had no gene match. Here the CDR3 DNA reads TGTGCCAGTAGTATCCGAGCGGGAGGGGGTCCAGATACGCAGTATTTT. Its translation: CASSIRAGGGPDTQYF.

The chain combines TRBV7-2 with TRBJ1-6, with 7 bases lining up with TRBD1. J was trimmed by 0 bases and V by 5 bases; bases with no gene match: 10. Germline V gene lookup returns CDR1 SGHTA and CDR2 FQGNSA. This CDR3 contains 18 residues. This chain's CDR3 is CASSLTPGGTSYNSPLHF. DNA for the CDR3: TGTGCCAGCAGCCTCACTCCAGGGGGAACCTCCTATAATTCACCCCTCCACTTT.

The chain is built from TRBV29-1 and TRBJ2-3, with 8 bases matching TRBD1. CDR1 and CDR2 from the germline V gene are SQVTM and ANQGSEA. CDR3 length: 15 residues. Here the CDR3 DNA reads TGCAGTAGTGGGGGGACAGGCGAAAGCACAGATACGCAGTATTTT. Translating gives CSSGGTGESTDTQYF.

J is TRBJ1-2 and V is TRBV4-3; D remains unclear. With 0 bases removed from V and 7 bases from J, the gap between germline ends came to 18 bases. The CDR3 loop spans 16 amino acids. Germline V gene lookup returns CDR1 LGHNA and CDR2 YSLEER. The CDR3 nucleotides read TGCGCCAGCAGCCAAGATGCGGGTACTGGAAATGGTGGCTACACCTTC. Its protein product is CASSQDAGTGNGGYTF.

The J gene is TRBJ1-2, the V gene TRBV7-9, with D tentatively TRBD1 (5 bases). The CDR3 loop spans 16 amino acids. The germline V and J ends were trimmed by 1 base and 3 bases, with 15 bases remaining between them. CDR1 is SEHNR, CDR2 FQNEAQ, per germline (reference sequence). The CDR3 DNA is TGTGCCAGCAGCTTAGGGACACGCCAGGGTGACTATGGCTACACCTTC. Amino acids: CASSLGTRQGDYGYTF.

The rearrangement joins TRBV7-8 to TRBJ2-2; 7 positions match TRBD1. Per germline, CDR1 SGHVS and CDR2 FQNEAQ. This CDR3 is built from 15 residues. The junction had 2 bases not matched to a gene; V was cut back by 2 bases and J by 2 bases. The CDR3 region has the DNA TGTGCCAGCAGCTTAAACAGGGGAAACACCGGGGAGCTGTTTTTT. This encodes CASSLNRGNTGELFF.

V is TRBV6-5 and J is TRBJ1-2; TRBD1 matches 8 bases. J gave up 3 bases and V 4 bases, and 4 bases lay outside the gene matches. The CDR3 has 14 residues. Germline V CDR1 and CDR2: MNHEY, SVGAGI. In DNA form, the CDR3 reads TGTGCCAGCAGTTCCCCGGACAGGGACTATGGCTACACCTTC. It codes for CASSSPDRDYGYTF.

The rearrangement links TRBV27 to TRBJ1-1; no firm D call. CDR3 length: 14 residues. Germline CDR1 and CDR2: MNHEY and SMNVEV (reference sequence). Trimming left V 3 bases short and J 1 base short, with 9 bases between. CDR3 nucleotides: TGTGCCAGCAGTTTCGGAGGTTCGAACACTGAAGCTTTCTTT. It codes for CASSFGGSNTEAFF.

The rearrangement joins TRBV5-1 to TRBJ2-1; a weak D match, TRBD1 (6 bases). In germline, CDR1 is SGHRS, CDR2 YFSETQ. The CDR3 is 15 amino acids. Trimming left V 0 bases short and J 9 bases short, with 16 bases between. The CDR3 here is CASSLGGLDGGEQFF. CDR3 coding DNA: TGCGCCAGCAGCTTGGGGGGGCTAGACGGTGGTGAGCAGTTCTTC.

The genes are TRBV19 and TRBJ1-1, with a possible D match to TRBD1 (6 bases). Trimming left V 3 bases short and J 4 bases short, with 12 bases between. The CDR3 contains 14 residues. Germline V gene lookup returns CDR1 LNHDA and CDR2 SQIVND (reference sequence). DNA of the CDR3: TGTGCCAGTAGTATTCAGGGGTTTGCCACTGAAGCTTTCTTT. Translating it yields CASSIQGFATEAFF. Complete variable domain (other parts from reference TRBV19 and TRBJ1-1): DGGITQSPKYLFRKEGQNVTLSCEQNLNHDAMYWYRQDPGQGLRLIYYSQIVNDFQKGDIAEGYSVSREKKESFPLTVTSAQKNPTAFYLCASSIQGFATEAFFGQGTRLTVV.

The V gene is TRBV7-6, the J gene TRBJ1-1; no clear D. Germline lookup yields CDR1 SGHVS and CDR2 FNYEAQ. The CDR3 runs 14 residues. V dropped 3 bases and J dropped 1 base, with 9 bases sitting between them. The CDR3 loop reads CASSLEGWNTEAFF. The CDR3 bases are TGTGCCAGCAGCTTGGAGGGCTGGAACACTGAAGCTTTCTTT.

The V and J genes are TRBV2 and TRBJ2-7; TRBD1 matches at 11 bases. V trimming: 6 bases; J trimming: 6 bases; junction bases outside the gene matches: 1. The CDR3 contains 12 residues. Germline-derived CDR1 and CDR2 are SNHLY and FYNNEI. The CDR3 bases are TGTGCCAGCAGCGGGACAGGGGGCGAGCAGTACTTC. It is translated as CASSGTGGEQYF.

The chain links TRBV27 to TRBJ1-5, with D unresolved. This CDR3 has 12 residues. V was cut by 5 bases and J by 4 bases, with 6 bases left in between. Germline V lookup: CDR1 MNHEY, CDR2 SMNVEV (reference sequence). This CDR3 reads CASSSPNQPQHF. In DNA form, the CDR3 reads TGTGCCAGCAGTAGCCCTAATCAGCCCCAGCATTTT.

This rearrangement joins TRBV5-1 to TRBJ2-5; 10 nucleotides agree with TRBD1. Per the germline V gene, CDR1 is SGHRS and CDR2 is YFSETQ. The CDR3 has 14 amino acids. V lost 0 bases and J lost 5; bases outside the gene matches: 1. The CDR3 sequence is CASSLVGQGETQYF. CDR3 coding DNA: TGCGCCAGCAGCTTGGTGGGACAGGGGGAGACCCAGTACTTC.

The chain uses TRBV10-1 and TRBJ2-3; the D gene is possibly TRBD1 (6 bases). Germline assignment: CDR1 WNHNN and CDR2 SYGVQD (reference sequence). The V and J ends lost 8 bases and 5 bases respectively, with 17 bases between them. The CDR3 is 14 amino acids. CDR3 sequence: CASVERGGEDTQYF. CDR3 sequence (DNA): TGCGCCAGCGTCGAGAGAGGGGGTGAAGATACGCAGTATTTT.